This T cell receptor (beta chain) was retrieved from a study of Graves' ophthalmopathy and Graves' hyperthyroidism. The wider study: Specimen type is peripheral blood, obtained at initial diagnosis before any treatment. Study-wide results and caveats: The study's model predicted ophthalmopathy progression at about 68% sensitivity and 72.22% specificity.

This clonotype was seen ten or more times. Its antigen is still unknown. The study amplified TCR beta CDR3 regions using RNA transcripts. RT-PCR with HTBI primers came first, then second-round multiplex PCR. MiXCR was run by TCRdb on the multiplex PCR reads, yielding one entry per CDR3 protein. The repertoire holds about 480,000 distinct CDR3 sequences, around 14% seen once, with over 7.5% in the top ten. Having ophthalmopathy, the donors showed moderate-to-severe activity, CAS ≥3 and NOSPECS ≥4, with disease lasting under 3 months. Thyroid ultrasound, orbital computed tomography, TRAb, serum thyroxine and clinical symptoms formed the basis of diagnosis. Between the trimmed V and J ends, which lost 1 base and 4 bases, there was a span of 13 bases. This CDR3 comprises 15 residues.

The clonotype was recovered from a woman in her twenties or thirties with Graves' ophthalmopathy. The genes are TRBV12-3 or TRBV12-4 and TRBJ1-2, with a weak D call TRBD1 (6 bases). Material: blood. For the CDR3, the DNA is TGTGCCAGCAGTTTAGTTTTGGGGGGCGTCTATGGCTACACCTTC. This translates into CASSLVLGGVYGYTF.